This T cell receptor (beta chain) derives from a study of somatic mutations in cytotoxic T cells in rheumatoid arthritis. Broader study findings: Each of about an eighth of the roughly 65 patients had a largest CD8+ clone that made up more than 20% of CD8+ cells. Slight TRBV07 underrepresentation in rheumatoid arthritis patients went unadjusted for multiple comparisons.

Some clones are missing from TCRdb's copy, which holds only in-frame ones; the method was immunoSEQ multiplex PCR. The sample has 9,000 to 15,000 clones, roughly 74% seen once; the top ten hold approximately 10%. The J segment lost 9 bases and the V segment lost 0 bases, leaving 4 bases of the junction unmatched. Germline CDR1 MNHEY, CDR2 SVGAGI. The CDR3 contains 15 residues. This clone was observed a few times. What it binds is not known. This chain uses TRBV6-5 with TRBJ1-6, with 8 bases that match TRBD1. This sequence was found in a woman in her 40s in good health. Source material: CD8+ T cells sorted from blood. The CDR3 sequence is CASSYSTGEGSPLHF. DNA of the CDR3: TGTGCCAGCAGTTACTCGACAGGGGAAGGTTCACCCCTCCACTTT.